Each of the 23 T cell receptor beta chains below was sequenced from the same sample in a study of Graves' ophthalmopathy and Graves' hyperthyroidism. The sequenced template was RNA, covering the TCR beta CDR3 region. The first round was an RT-PCR with HTBI primers, and the second round was a multiplex PCR. MiXCR, run by TCRdb on the multiplex PCR reads, gives a single entry per CDR3 protein. The sample lists under 400,000 distinct CDR3 sequences, 15% to 20% seen once, with 10% to 15% in the top ten. Sequencing used peripheral blood. The receptors stem from an adult man with Graves' ophthalmopathy.

This clonotype was picked up a small number of times. The chain carries TRBV25-1 and TRBJ1-2, with D perhaps TRBD1 (6 bases). From germline, CDR1 is MGHDK and CDR2 SYGVNS. V was clipped by 7 bases and J by 6 bases, with 18 bases between them. This CDR3 comprises 14 residues. The CDR3 DNA reads as TGTGCCAGCACAAGTTACGACAGGTTTGATGGCTACACCTTC. Its translation is CASTSYDRFDGYTF.

This clonotype was counted ten times or more. The genes are TRBV30 and TRBJ1-6; the match to TRBD1 covers 7 bases. Germline V CDR1 and CDR2: GTSNPN, SVGIG (reference sequence). The CDR3 is 15 amino acids. The J segment lost 5 bases and the V segment lost 0 bases, leaving 4 bases of the junction unmatched. CDR3 DNA: TGTGCCTGGAGTGTACAGGGACAGAATAATTCACCCCTCCACTTT. This encodes CAWSVQGQNNSPLHF.

This clonotype has ten or more counts. The chain combines TRBV28 with TRBJ1-1; a possible D gene is TRBD1 (6 bases). V was trimmed by 7 bases and J by 4 bases, leaving 13 bases between them. This CDR3 has 13 amino acids. Germline CDR1 reads MDHEN; CDR2 reads SYDVKM. CDR3 sequence (DNA): TGTGCCAGCAAAGGGGGGAGTTTCACTGAAGCTTTCTTT. It translates to CASKGGSFTEAFF. Full variable domain (missing parts from reference TRBV28 and TRBJ1-1): DVKVTQSSRYLVKRTGEKVFLECVQDMDHENMFWYRQDPGLGLRLIYFSYDVKMKEKGDIPEGYSVSREKKERFSLILESASTNQTSMYLCASKGGSFTEAFFGQGTRLTVV.

There are many counts of this clonotype. The chain uses TRBV12-3 or TRBV12-4 and TRBJ1-1, with a tentative D call TRBD1 (5 bases). The CDR3 runs to 14 residues. V shed 6 bases and J shed 6 bases, with 17 bases lying between them. The CDR3 nucleotides are TGTGCCAGCAGCCCGGTCGGAGGGGCATCTGAAGCTTTCTTT. This encodes CASSPVGGASEAFF.

V is TRBV20-1 and J is TRBJ2-7; 7 nucleotides match TRBD1. V was clipped by 5 bases and J by 0 bases; unmatched bases: 4. CDR1 and CDR2 (germline): DFQATT, SNEGSKA (reference sequence). The CDR3 sequence is 13 residues long. The DNA of the CDR3 is TGCAGTGCTCCGACAGGGAGCTCCTACGAGCAGTACTTC. Residues: CSAPTGSSYEQYF.

Ten or more counts support this clonotype. This chain uses TRBV28 with TRBJ2-7, with TRBD1 identical over 8 bases. J lost 0 bases, V lost 5 bases, and 9 bases had no gene match. Germline lookup yields CDR1 MDHEN and CDR2 SYDVKM. This CDR3 comprises 16 residues. CDR3 in DNA: TGTGCCAGCAGTCCCCCGCAGGGGGCAAACTCCTACGAGCAGTACTTC. It is translated as CASSPPQGANSYEQYF.

In this sample, this clonotype turned up many times. The rearrangement uses TRBV4-1 and TRBJ2-5, with 8 nucleotides matching TRBD1. The CDR3 consists of 17 residues. With V trimmed by 1 base and J by 4 bases, 11 bases remained unmatched. The germline V gene has CDR1 MGHRA and CDR2 YSYEKL. DNA of the CDR3: TGCGCCAGCAGCCAAGTATGGACAGGGTCGCGTGGAGAGACCCAGTACTTC. It encodes CASSQVWTGSRGETQYF.

This clonotype was seen many times. The V and J genes are TRBV20-1 and TRBJ1-2, with TRBD1 as a possible D gene (5 bases). Trimming took off 8 bases at V and 4 bases at J, with 11 bases between the two ends. The CDR3 loop spans 11 amino acids. Germline CDR1 is DFQATT and CDR2 is SNEGSKA (reference sequence). CDR3 in amino acids: CSRRAVYGYTF. In DNA form, the CDR3 reads TGCAGTCGCAGGGCTGTCTATGGCTACACCTTC.

Points on this clonotype: Given the absence of the conserved phenylalanine or tryptophan at the CDR3 end, a read error is likely. V gene TRBV5-1 combines with J gene TRBJ1-1; TRBD1 agrees at 9 bases. Germline CDR1 SGHRS, CDR2 YFSETQ. CDR3 length: 15 residues. CDR3: CASSGPGQGNTEAFL. The CDR3 nucleotides are TGCGCCAGCAGCGGGCCGGGACAGGGAAACACCGAAGCTTTCCTT.

Many counts were recorded for this clonotype. The chain carries TRBV7-3 and TRBJ1-2; D remains ambiguous. Per the germline V gene, CDR1 is SGHTA and CDR2 is FQGTGA. The CDR3 spans 13 residues. V was clipped by 5 bases and J by 4 bases, with 11 bases between them. As DNA, the CDR3 is TGTGCCAGCAGCCCCGGTGGCGGCTATGGCTACACCTTC. Translating gives CASSPGGGYGYTF.

This clonotype occurred many times. The chain couples TRBV12-3 or TRBV12-4 to TRBJ1-3; 7 bases line up with TRBD1. The CDR3 sequence is 15 residues long. V lost 8 bases to trimming and J lost 5 bases; unmatched junction nucleotides: 12. CDR3 in DNA: TGTGCCAGCGAGCCCGAGAGGGGGCGACGAAACACCATATATTTT. This translates into CASEPERGRRNTIYF.

This clonotype was seen repeatedly, ten times or more. This rearrangement joins TRBV29-1 to TRBJ2-7; D not resolved. The CDR3 spans 11 residues. Trimming shortened V by 6 bases and J by 3 bases, and 9 bases separated the two germline ends. Per the germline V gene, CDR1 is SQVTM and CDR2 is ANQGSEA. The CDR3 nucleotides are TGCAGCGTCACCTATGGCTACGAGCAGTACTTC. This encodes CSVTYGYEQYF.

This clonotype was recorded at least ten times. This chain connects TRBV11-2 to TRBJ2-4, with 9 bases fitting TRBD1. After removal of 6 bases from V and 9 bases from J, the junction contained 12 bases not matched to a gene. Germline V gives CDR1 SGHAT, CDR2 FQNNGV. The CDR3 is 15 residues long. The CDR3 bases are TGTGCCAGCAGACCGCCCGAGGACAGGGGTGGCATTCAGTACTTC. It is translated as CASRPPEDRGGIQYF.

The CDR3 reads CASSSDRRRKAFF. As DNA, the CDR3 is TGTGCCAGCAGCTCGGACAGAAGGAGGAAAGCTTTCTTT. The rearrangement joins TRBV7-2 to TRBJ1-1; possible D gene TRBD1, 6 bases. The CDR3 length is 13 residues. Trimming cost V 4 bases and J 9 bases, with 15 bases left between them. Germline V lookup: CDR1 SGHTA, CDR2 FQGNSA.

Comment on this clonotype: Germline is not matched at one junction end, which may reflect a read error. The chain is built from TRBV7-7 and TRBJ2-2; 13 positions match TRBD2. In germline, CDR1 is SSHAT, CDR2 FNYEAQ (reference sequence). The CDR3 runs 16 residues. Here the CDR3 reads CASSPTSGGTTGELFF. The CDR3 nucleotides read TGTGCTAGCAGCCCGACTAGCGGGGGGACCACCGGGGAGCTGTTTTTT.

This clonotype occurred many times. The gene calls are TRBV5-1 and TRBJ1-1, with a possible D match to TRBD1 (6 bases). Germline CDR1 is SGHRS and CDR2 is YFSETQ. CDR3 length equals 16 residues. V shed 2 bases and J shed 3 bases, with 17 bases lying between them. The CDR3 DNA reads TGCGCCAGCAGCTTTGATATGGACAGAGGGGACACTGAAGCTTTCTTT. Protein: CASSFDMDRGDTEAFF.

This clonotype has ten or more counts. The gene calls are TRBV24-1 and TRBJ2-7, with 7 bases fitting TRBD1. Germline loops: CDR1 KGHDR, CDR2 SFDVKD. The CDR3 is 13 amino acids. The junction had 5 bases not matched to a gene; V was cut back by 4 bases and J by 6 bases. CDR3 region: CATSEATGIEQYF. For the CDR3, the DNA is TGTGCCACCAGTGAAGCGACAGGGATCGAGCAGTACTTC.

This clonotype appeared many times. The V call is TRBV11-2, the J call TRBJ1-1, with D possibly TRBD1 on 6 matching bases. CDR1 and CDR2 (germline): SGHAT, FQNNGV. CDR3 length equals 16 residues. Trimming stripped 4 bases from V and 1 base from J, with 16 bases between. The DNA for the CDR3 is TGTGCCAGCAGCTCGGACGGGGGCGCGGGGAACACTGAAGCTTTCTTT. Translation: CASSSDGGAGNTEAFF.

This clonotype was detected ten times or more. The V gene is TRBV2, the J gene TRBJ2-7, with TRBD1 matching over 8 bases. This CDR3 contains 14 residues. Trimming cost V 5 bases and J 4 bases; bases outside gene matches: 7. Germline assignment: CDR1 SNHLY and CDR2 FYNNEI. This chain's CDR3 is CASSSVTGAYEQYF. Here the CDR3 DNA reads TGTGCCAGCAGTTCAGTGACAGGGGCTTACGAGCAGTACTTC.

This clonotype was seen at least ten times. The rearrangement links TRBV19 to TRBJ1-5; the D is unclear. Germline V CDR1 and CDR2: LNHDA, SQIVND (reference sequence). V was trimmed by 0 bases and J by 0 bases, leaving 12 bases between them. This CDR3 region has 17 residues. The CDR3 sequence is CASSIDSARHSNQPQHF. Here the CDR3 DNA reads TGTGCCAGTAGTATAGACTCAGCGCGACATAGCAATCAGCCCCAGCATTTT. The full variable domain, with the rest looked up from reference TRBV19 and TRBJ1-5, is DGGITQSPKYLFRKEGQNVTLSCEQNLNHDAMYWYRQDPGQGLRLIYYSQIVNDFQKGDIAEGYSVSREKKESFPLTVTSAQKNPTAFYLCASSIDSARHSNQPQHFGDGTRLSIL.

This clonotype has a count of ten or more. CDR3 amino acids: CATRRTSDQETQYF. CDR3 coding DNA: TGTGCCACCAGAAGGACTAGCGACCAAGAGACCCAGTACTTC. The V gene is TRBV15, the J gene TRBJ2-5; 9 bases are a match to TRBD2. V dropped 6 bases and J dropped 0; count of bases not matched to a gene: 2. The CDR3 has 14 residues. The germline gives CDR1 LNHNV, CDR2 YYDKDF (reference sequence).

This clonotype was seen only a few times. For the CDR3, the DNA is TGTGCCAGCAGTTACCCCCCCACAGTTACTACAAACACCGGGGAGCTGTTTTTT. Amino acid sequence: CASSYPPTVTTNTGELFF. The genes are TRBV6-2 or TRBV6-3 and TRBJ2-2; the D is unclear. Between the trimmed V and J ends, which lost 2 bases and 2 bases, there was a span of 18 bases. CDR1 and CDR2 (germline): MNHEY, SVGEGT. The CDR3 runs to 18 residues.

This CDR3 is CASTPGGTGNTIYF. Written as DNA, the CDR3 is TGTGCCAGCACCCCAGGGGGGACTGGAAACACCATATATTTT. The V gene is TRBV6-1, the J gene TRBJ1-3, with 7 bases matching TRBD1. There are 14 residues in the CDR3. The junction had 5 bases not matched to a gene; V was cut back by 7 bases and J by 2 bases. CDR1 and CDR2 from the germline V gene are MNHNS and SASEGT.